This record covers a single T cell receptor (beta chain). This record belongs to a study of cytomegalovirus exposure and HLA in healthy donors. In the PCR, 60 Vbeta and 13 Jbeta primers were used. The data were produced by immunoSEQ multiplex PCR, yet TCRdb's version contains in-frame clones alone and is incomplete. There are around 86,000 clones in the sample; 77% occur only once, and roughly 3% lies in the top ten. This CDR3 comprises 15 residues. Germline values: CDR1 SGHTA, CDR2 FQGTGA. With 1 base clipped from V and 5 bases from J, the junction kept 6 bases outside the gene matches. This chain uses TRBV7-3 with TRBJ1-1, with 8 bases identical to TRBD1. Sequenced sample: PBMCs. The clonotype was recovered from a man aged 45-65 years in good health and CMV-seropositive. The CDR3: CASSLIGQGITEAFF. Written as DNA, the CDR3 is TGTGCCAGCAGCTTAATTGGACAGGGAATAACTGAAGCTTTCTTT.